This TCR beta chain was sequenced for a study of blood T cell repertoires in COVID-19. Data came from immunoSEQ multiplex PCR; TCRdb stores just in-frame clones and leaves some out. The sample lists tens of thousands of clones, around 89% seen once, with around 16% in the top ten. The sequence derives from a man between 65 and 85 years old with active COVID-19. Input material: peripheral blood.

CDR3 protein: CASSRDSGANVLTF. As DNA, the CDR3 is TGTGCCAGCAGCAGGGACTCTGGGGCCAACGTCCTGACTTTC. The chain couples TRBV6-5 to TRBJ2-6, with a weak D call TRBD1 (5 bases). This CDR3 has 14 residues. The germline CDR1 and CDR2 sequences are MNHEY and SVGAGI. Trimming removed 6 bases from V and 0 bases from J, with 6 bases in between.